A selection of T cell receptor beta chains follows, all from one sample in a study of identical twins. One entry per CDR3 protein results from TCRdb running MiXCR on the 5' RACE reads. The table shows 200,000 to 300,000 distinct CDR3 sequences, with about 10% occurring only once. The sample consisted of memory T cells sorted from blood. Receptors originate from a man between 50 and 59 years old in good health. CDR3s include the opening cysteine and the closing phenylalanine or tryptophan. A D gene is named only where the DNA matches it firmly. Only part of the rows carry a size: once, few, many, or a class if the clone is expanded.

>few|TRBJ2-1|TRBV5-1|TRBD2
CASSLGTSGRRFNEQFF
TGCGCCAGCAGCTTGGGGACTAGCGGGAGGCGCTTTAATGAGCAGTTCTTC
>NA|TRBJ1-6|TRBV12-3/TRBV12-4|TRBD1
CASSAAGTGNSPLHF
TGTGCCAGCAGCGCTGCCGGGACAGGGAATTCACCCCTCCACTTT
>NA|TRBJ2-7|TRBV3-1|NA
CASSQTGVSYEQYF
TGTGCCAGCAGCCAAACGGGCGTCTCCTACGAGCAGTACTTC
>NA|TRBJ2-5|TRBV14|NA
CASSQALARAETQYF
TGTGCCAGCAGCCAAGCTCTAGCGCGGGCAGAGACCCAGTACTTC
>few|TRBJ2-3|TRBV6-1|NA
CASSERLFGDTQYF
TGTGCCAGCAGTGAAAGGTTGTTCGGAGATACGCAGTATTTT
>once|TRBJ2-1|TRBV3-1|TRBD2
CASRGGTSGSSGNEQFF
TGTGCCAGCAGAGGAGGGACTAGCGGGAGTAGCGGCAATGAGCAGTTCTTC
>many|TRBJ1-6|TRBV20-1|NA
CSAAQGIYNSPLHF
TGCAGTGCTGCCCAGGGCATCTATAATTCACCCCTCCACTTT
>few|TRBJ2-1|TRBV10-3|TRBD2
CAISESREREAWNEQFF
TGTGCCATCAGTGAGTCCAGGGAGCGGGAGGCCTGGAATGAGCAGTTCTTC
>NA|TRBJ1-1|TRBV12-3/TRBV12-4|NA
CASSLRQGKPFF
TGTGCCAGCAGTTTAAGGCAGGGGAAGCCTTTCTTT
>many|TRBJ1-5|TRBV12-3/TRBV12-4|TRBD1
CASSGTGGNQPQHF
TGTGCCAGCAGCGGGACAGGGGGTAATCAGCCCCAGCATTTT
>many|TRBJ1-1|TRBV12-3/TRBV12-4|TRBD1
CASSPLGRGLFF
TGTGCCAGCAGTCCACTAGGCAGGGGGCTTTTCTTT
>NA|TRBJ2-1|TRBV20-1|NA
CSAHPRRGDEQFF
TGCAGTGCTCACCCTCGGCGTGGGGATGAGCAGTTCTTC
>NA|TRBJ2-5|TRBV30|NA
CAWTRQETQYF
TGTGCCTGGACCAGGCAAGAGACCCAGTACTTC
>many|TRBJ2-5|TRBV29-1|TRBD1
CSVRQGVETQYF
TGCAGTGTCCGACAGGGGGTTGAGACCCAGTACTTC
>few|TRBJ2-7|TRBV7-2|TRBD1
CASSLSGGYQYEQYF
TGTGCCAGCAGCTTATCAGGGGGCTATCAATACGAGCAGTACTTC
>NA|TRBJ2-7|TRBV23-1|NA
CASSQSTARNYEQYF
TGCGCCAGCAGTCAATCGACGGCAAGAAACTACGAGCAGTACTTC
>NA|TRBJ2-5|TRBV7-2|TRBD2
CASSRASGGQETQYF
TGTGCCAGCAGCCGGGCTAGCGGGGGGCAAGAGACCCAGTACTTC
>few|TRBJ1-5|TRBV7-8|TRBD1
CASSSDRGAQPQHF
TGTGCCAGCAGCTCGGACAGGGGAGCGCAGCCCCAGCATTTT
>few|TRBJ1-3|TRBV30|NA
CAWSAGQGNTIYF
TGTGCCTGGAGTGCCGGACAGGGAAACACCATATATTTT
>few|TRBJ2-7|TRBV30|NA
CAWTAAGSGEQYF
TGTGCCTGGACCGCGGCCGGGTCTGGCGAGCAGTACTTC
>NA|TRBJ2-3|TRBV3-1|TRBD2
CASSPGLVSYTDTQYF
TGTGCCAGCAGCCCAGGACTAGTCTCGTACACAGATACGCAGTATTTT
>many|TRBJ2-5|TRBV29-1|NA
CSVDPRTGRTGTQYF
TGCAGCGTTGATCCCCGGACGGGGCGGACGGGGACCCAGTACTTC
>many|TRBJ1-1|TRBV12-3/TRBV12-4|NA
CASRRAIEAFF
TGTGCCAGCAGAAGGGCGATTGAAGCTTTCTTT
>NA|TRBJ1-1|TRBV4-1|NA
CASSHPSGNTEAFF
TGCGCCAGCAGCCACCCCTCCGGGAACACTGAAGCTTTCTTT
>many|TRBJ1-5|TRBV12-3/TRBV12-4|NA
CASSLGQIYSNQPQHF
TGTGCCAGCAGTTTGGGCCAGATTTATAGCAATCAGCCCCAGCATTTT
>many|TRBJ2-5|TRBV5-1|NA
CASISQLGSGQETQYF
TGCGCCAGCATCTCACAGCTGGGTAGCGGACAAGAGACCCAGTACTTC
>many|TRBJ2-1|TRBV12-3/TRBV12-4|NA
CASSSPGTHNEQFF
TGTGCCAGCAGTTCCCCCGGGACCCACAATGAGCAGTTCTTC
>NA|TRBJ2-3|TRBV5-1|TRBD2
CASNGGVSTDTQYF
TGCGCCAGCAACGGGGGGGTCAGCACAGATACGCAGTATTTT
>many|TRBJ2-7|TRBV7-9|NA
CASSLSRGSYEQYF
TGTGCCAGCAGCTTAAGTCGGGGGTCCTACGAGCAGTACTTC
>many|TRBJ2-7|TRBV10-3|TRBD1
CAISLGDRGPYEQYF
TGTGCCATCAGCTTGGGGGACAGGGGCCCCTACGAGCAGTACTTC
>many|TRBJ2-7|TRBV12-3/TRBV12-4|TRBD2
CASSLSTRGGEQYF
TGTGCCAGCAGTTTGTCTACGCGGGGGGGCGAGCAGTACTTC
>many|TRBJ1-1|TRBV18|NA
CATGAGTQNTEAFF
TGTGCCACCGGAGCCGGGACCCAGAACACTGAAGCTTTCTTT
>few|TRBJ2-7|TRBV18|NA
CASSPRASADEQYF
TGTGCCAGCTCACCAAGGGCCTCAGCCGACGAGCAGTACTTC
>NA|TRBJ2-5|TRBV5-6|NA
CASSPAGGGTQYF
TGTGCCAGCAGCCCTGCGGGTGGGGGGACCCAGTACTTC
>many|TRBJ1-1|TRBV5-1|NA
CASSPKTVNTEAFF
TGCGCCAGCAGCCCCAAGACAGTTAACACTGAAGCTTTCTTT
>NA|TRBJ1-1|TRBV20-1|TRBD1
CSARKQGMGTEAFF
TGCAGTGCTAGAAAACAGGGGATGGGCACTGAAGCTTTCTTT
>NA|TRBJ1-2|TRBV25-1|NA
CASSEAQTGSYGYTF
TGTGCCAGCAGTGAAGCCCAGACAGGTTCCTATGGCTACACCTTC
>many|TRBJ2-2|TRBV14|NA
CASSQGFVPGELFF
TGTGCCAGCAGCCAAGGGTTCGTACCCGGGGAGCTGTTTTTT
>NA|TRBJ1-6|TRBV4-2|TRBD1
CASSQDITGGWNSPLLF
TGTGCCAGCAGCCAAGATATCACAGGGGGTTGGAATTCACCCCTCCTCTTT
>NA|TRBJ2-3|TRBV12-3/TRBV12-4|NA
CASSPGQASTDTQYF
TGTGCCAGCAGTCCGGGACAAGCTAGCACAGATACGCAGTATTTT
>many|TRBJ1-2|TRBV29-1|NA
CSVEVPGRRYGYTF
TGCAGCGTTGAAGTTCCCGGACGGCGCTATGGCTACACCTTC
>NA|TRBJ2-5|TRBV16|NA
CASSPLRGAQETQYF
TGTGCCAGCAGCCCCTTGAGGGGGGCACAAGAGACCCAGTACTTC
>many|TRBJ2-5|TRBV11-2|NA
CASSQYETQYF
TGTGCCAGCAGCCAGTACGAGACCCAGTACTTC
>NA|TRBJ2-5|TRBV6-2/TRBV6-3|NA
CASSFSGTGQAQYF
TGTGCCAGCAGTTTTTCCGGGACCGGGCAGGCCCAGTACTTC
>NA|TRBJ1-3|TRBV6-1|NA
CASSEGRGNTIYF
TGTGCCAGCAGTGAAGGACGGGGAAACACCATATATTTT
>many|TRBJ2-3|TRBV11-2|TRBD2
CASNRGGADTQYF
TGTGCCAGCAACCGGGGGGGGGCAGATACGCAGTATTTT
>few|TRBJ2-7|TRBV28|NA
CASSLFGGSSVSYEQYF
TGTGCCAGCAGCCTGTTTGGCGGAAGTAGTGTTTCCTACGAGCAGTACTTC
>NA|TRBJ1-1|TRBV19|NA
CASSIEAPYGAEAFF
TGTGCCAGTAGTATCGAGGCTCCCTACGGGGCTGAAGCTTTCTTT